This T cell receptor beta chain appears in the sequencing data of a study of breast tumors, draining lymph nodes, adjacent tissues. Ten or more counts support this clonotype. The target antigen is unknown. Axillary draining lymph nodes of breast cancer patients supplied the node samples. TCRdb re-analysed the multiplex PCR reads in MiXCR, keeping a single row per CDR3 protein. The table shows 190,000 or so distinct CDR3 sequences, with roughly 29% occurring only once. V was pared by 4 bases and J by 8 bases, with 5 bases of the junction left unmatched. Germline V lookup: CDR1 DFQATT, CDR2 SNEGSKA (reference sequence). The CDR3 has 13 residues. Study-wide points: Compared with lymph nodes, tumors were less diverse; compared with nontumor tissue, more.

This sequence joins TRBV20-1 and TRBJ2-1; 10 bases align to TRBD2. The sequenced material came from axillary lymph node tissue. This receptor was taken from a female donor with breast cancer. Some clones in this sample may be carry-over from other donors' samples. CDR3 in amino acids: CSATSGRVDEQFF. The CDR3, as DNA: TGCAGTGCTACCAGCGGGAGGGTTGATGAGCAGTTCTTC.